The 8 T cell receptor beta chains given below trace back to one sample, sequenced in a study of blood T cell repertoires in COVID-19 (TCRdb year 2020). To prepare the library, the immunoSEQ multiplex PCR assay was applied. TCRdb mirrors the immuneACCESS table, restricted to in-frame sequences. Some clones are absent from its copies; in checked studies, under half trace to an unresolved V gene, and the reason for the others is unknown. This sample is represented by some 400,000 clones; more than 85% of them were singletons. The ten largest clones capture over 2.5% of the sample. The sequenced sample was peripheral blood. Receptors were obtained from a human donor in a cohort sampled during active COVID-19.

The genes are TRBV5-1 and TRBJ2-3, with a possible D match to TRBD2 (6 bases). Trimming stripped 0 bases from V and 3 bases from J, with 14 bases between. The CDR3 runs 16 residues. Germline CDR1 and CDR2: SGHRS and YFSETQ. The CDR3: CASSLAAGPRTDTQYF. CDR3 DNA: TGCGCCAGCAGCTTGGCCGCGGGGCCGAGGACAGATACGCAGTATTTT.

V and J are TRBV11-1 and TRBJ1-2, with unresolved D. CDR3 length: 15 amino acids. From germline, CDR1 is SGHAT and CDR2 FQDESV (reference sequence). The ends were cut back, 0 bases at V and 7 bases at J, with 15 bases in the middle. In DNA, the CDR3 is TGTGCCAGCAGCTTAGCAGGGAGCATGTCTGGTGGCTACACCTTC. Translated: CASSLAGSMSGGYTF.

The chain couples TRBV5-1 to TRBJ2-7, with 7 bases aligning to TRBD2. Unmatched junction bases numbered 4, after V lost 1 base and J lost 0 bases. Per germline, CDR1 SGHRS and CDR2 YFSETQ. The CDR3 runs 15 residues. CDR3 DNA sequence: TGCGCCAGCAGCTTGACCGGGACTAACTCCTACGAGCAGTACTTC. It encodes CASSLTGTNSYEQYF.

The chain employs TRBV7-3 and TRBJ2-2; TRBD2 is a possible D gene (6 bases). V was cut by 6 bases and J by 4 bases, with 9 bases left in between. In germline, CDR1 is SGHTA, CDR2 FQGTGA. This CDR3 is built from 13 residues. CDR3 sequence (DNA): TGTGCCAGCAGGGGTAGCGGCACCGGGGAGCTGTTTTTT. This translates into CASRGSGTGELFF.

CDR3 sequence (DNA): TGTGCCACCAGCAGATCCGCGGGGACAGGAGGAAACACCATATATTTT. As protein: CATSRSAGTGGNTIYF. The chain links TRBV15 to TRBJ1-3; 8 bases are shared with TRBD1. CDR3 size: 16 residues. V was clipped by 2 bases and J by 4 bases; unmatched bases: 7. Germline CDR1 is LNHNV and CDR2 is YYDKDF (reference sequence).

V gene TRBV6-4 combines with J gene TRBJ1-1; D not certain. V lost 6 bases to trimming and J lost 0 bases, with 11 bases between them. This CDR3 comprises 14 residues. Germline CDR1 is MRHNA and CDR2 is SNTAGT. CDR3 in amino acids: CASRLQFLNTEAFF. In DNA, the CDR3 is TGTGCCAGCAGGTTACAGTTCCTGAACACTGAAGCTTTCTTT.

This clone showed up just once. The genes are TRBV19 and TRBJ1-1; 7 nucleotides line up with TRBD1. The CDR3 spans 12 residues. After removal of 4 bases from V and 8 bases from J, the junction contained 4 bases not matched to a gene. CDR1 LNHDA and CDR2 SQIVND come from the germline V gene (reference sequence). The CDR3 loop reads CASSTRDSEAFF. CDR3 DNA: TGTGCCAGTAGTACCAGGGACAGCGAAGCTTTCTTT. Based on the CDR3 plus reference TRBV19 and TRBJ1-1, the full variable domain is DGGITQSPKYLFRKEGQNVTLSCEQNLNHDAMYWYRQDPGQGLRLIYYSQIVNDFQKGDIAEGYSVSREKKESFPLTVTSAQKNPTAFYLCASSTRDSEAFFGQGTRLTVV.

This clone was observed a few times. The V call is TRBV19, the J call TRBJ1-2, with a possible D match to TRBD1 (6 bases). Germline CDR1 reads LNHDA; CDR2 reads SQIVND (reference sequence). The V end was cut by 5 bases, the J end by 8 bases, with 12 bases between. The CDR3 is 12 amino acids. As DNA, the CDR3 is TGTGCCAGTAGTGCTGACAGGTACGGCTACACCTTC. Its translation is CASSADRYGYTF.